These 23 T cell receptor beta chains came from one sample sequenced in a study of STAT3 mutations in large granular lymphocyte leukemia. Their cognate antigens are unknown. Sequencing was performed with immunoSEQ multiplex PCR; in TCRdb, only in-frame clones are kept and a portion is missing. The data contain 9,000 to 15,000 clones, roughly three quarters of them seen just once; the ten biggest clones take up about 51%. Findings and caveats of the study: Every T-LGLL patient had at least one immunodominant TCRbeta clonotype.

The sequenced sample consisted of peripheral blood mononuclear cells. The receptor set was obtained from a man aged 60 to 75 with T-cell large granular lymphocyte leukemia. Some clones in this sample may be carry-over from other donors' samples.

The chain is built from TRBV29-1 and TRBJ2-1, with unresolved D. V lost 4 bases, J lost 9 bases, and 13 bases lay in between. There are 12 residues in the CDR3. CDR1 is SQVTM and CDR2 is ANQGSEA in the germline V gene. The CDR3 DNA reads TGCAGCGTTGGGATTACAGTTTTTGAGCAGTTCTTC. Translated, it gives CSVGITVFEQFF.

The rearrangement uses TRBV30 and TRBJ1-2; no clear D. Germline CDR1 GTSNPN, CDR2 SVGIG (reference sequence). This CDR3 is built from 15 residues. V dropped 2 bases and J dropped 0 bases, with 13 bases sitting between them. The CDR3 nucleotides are TGTGCCTGGAGTAAGGGAAGGAGAACTAACTATGGCTACACCTTC. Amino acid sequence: CAWSKGRRTNYGYTF.

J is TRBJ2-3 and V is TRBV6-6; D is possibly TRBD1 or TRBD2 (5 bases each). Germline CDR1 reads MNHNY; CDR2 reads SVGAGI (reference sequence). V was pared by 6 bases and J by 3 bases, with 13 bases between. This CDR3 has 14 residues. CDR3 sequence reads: CASSGARATDTQYF. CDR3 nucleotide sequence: TGTGCCAGCAGCGGGGCCCGGGCTACAGATACGCAGTATTTT.

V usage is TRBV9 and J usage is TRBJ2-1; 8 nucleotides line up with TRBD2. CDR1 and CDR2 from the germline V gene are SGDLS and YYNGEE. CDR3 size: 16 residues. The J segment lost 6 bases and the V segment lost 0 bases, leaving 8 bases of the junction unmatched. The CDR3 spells CASSVEGSGNPNEQFF. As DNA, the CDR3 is TGTGCCAGCAGCGTAGAAGGTAGCGGGAATCCCAATGAGCAGTTCTTC.

In nucleotides, the CDR3 is TGTGCCAGCAGCTTAGCTAGCGGGTCCCACAATGAGCAGTTCTTC. Translation: CASSLASGSHNEQFF. The chain uses TRBV7-9 and TRBJ2-1; 7 positions match TRBD2. The ends lost 0 bases at V and 5 bases at J; junction bases unmatched: 4. Germline CDR1 SEHNR, CDR2 FQNEAQ (reference sequence). The CDR3 spans 15 residues.

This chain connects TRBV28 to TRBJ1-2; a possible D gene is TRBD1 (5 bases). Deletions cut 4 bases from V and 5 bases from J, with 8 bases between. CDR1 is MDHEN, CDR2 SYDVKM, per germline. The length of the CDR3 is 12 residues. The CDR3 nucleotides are TGTGCCAGCAGTTCCCAGGGTTATGGCTACACCTTC. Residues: CASSSQGYGYTF.

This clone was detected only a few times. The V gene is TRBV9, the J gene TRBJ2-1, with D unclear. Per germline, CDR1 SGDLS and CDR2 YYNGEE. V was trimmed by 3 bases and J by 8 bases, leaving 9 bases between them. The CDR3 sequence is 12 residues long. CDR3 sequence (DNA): TGTGCCAGCAGCGATAGTCGCGATGAGCAGTTCTTC. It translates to CASSDSRDEQFF.

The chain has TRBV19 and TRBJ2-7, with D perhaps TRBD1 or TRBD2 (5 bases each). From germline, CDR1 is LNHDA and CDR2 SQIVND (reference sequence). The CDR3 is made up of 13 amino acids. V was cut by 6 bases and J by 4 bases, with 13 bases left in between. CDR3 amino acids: CASSPGRKYEQYF. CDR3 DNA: TGTGCCAGTAGCCCGGGACGGAAATACGAGCAGTACTTC. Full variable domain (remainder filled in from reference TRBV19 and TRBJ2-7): DGGITQSPKYLFRKEGQNVTLSCEQNLNHDAMYWYRQDPGQGLRLIYYSQIVNDFQKGDIAEGYSVSREKKESFPLTVTSAQKNPTAFYLCASSPGRKYEQYFGPGTRLTVT.

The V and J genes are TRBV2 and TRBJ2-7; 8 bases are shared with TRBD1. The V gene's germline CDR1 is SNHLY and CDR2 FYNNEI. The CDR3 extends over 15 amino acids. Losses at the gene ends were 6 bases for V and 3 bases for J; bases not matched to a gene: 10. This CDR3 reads CASSPRDRIYYEQYF. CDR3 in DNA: TGTGCCAGCAGCCCCCGGGACAGGATATACTACGAGCAGTACTTC.

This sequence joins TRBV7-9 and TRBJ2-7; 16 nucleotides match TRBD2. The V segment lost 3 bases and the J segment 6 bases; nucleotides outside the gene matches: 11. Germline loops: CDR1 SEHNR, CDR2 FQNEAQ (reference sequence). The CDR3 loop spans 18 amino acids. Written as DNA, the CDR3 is TGTGCCAGCAGCTTTCTACAGGGGACTAGCGGGAGGGCTGTCGAGCAGTACTTC. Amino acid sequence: CASSFLQGTSGRAVEQYF.

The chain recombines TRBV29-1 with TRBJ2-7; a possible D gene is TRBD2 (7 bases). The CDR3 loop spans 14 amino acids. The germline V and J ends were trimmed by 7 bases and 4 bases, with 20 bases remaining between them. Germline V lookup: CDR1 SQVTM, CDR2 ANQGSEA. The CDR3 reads CSAGGGQGRYEQYF. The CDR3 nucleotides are TGCAGCGCGGGCGGGGGCCAGGGGAGGTACGAGCAGTACTTC.

The CDR3 spells CASSQPNETGGYEQYF. CDR3 DNA sequence: TGCGCCAGCAGCCAGCCGAATGAGACAGGGGGCTACGAGCAGTACTTC. This chain connects TRBV4-3 to TRBJ2-7; 9 bases map to TRBD1. Germline CDR1 is LGHNA and CDR2 is YSLEER. This CDR3 region has 16 residues. V was pared by 3 bases and J by 3 bases, with 9 bases of the junction left unmatched.

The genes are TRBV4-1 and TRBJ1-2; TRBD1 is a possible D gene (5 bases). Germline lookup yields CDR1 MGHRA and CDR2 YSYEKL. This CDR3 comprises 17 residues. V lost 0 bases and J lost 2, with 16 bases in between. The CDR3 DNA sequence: TGCGCCAGCAGCCAAGAACGTTTAAGGGGAGCGAACTATGGCTACACCTTC. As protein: CASSQERLRGANYGYTF.

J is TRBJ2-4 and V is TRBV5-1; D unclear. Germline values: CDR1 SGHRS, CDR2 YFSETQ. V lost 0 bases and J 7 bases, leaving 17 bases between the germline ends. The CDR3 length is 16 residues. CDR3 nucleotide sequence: TGCGCCAGCAGCTTGGCGGGTGGCCAGCTGGGGAACATTCAGTACTTC. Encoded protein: CASSLAGGQLGNIQYF.

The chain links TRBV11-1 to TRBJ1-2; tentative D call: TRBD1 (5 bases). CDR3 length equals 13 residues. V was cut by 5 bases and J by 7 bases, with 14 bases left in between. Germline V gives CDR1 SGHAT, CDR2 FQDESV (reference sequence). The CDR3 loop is CASSADSATGYTF. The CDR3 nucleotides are TGTGCCAGCAGCGCAGACAGCGCCACTGGCTACACCTTC.

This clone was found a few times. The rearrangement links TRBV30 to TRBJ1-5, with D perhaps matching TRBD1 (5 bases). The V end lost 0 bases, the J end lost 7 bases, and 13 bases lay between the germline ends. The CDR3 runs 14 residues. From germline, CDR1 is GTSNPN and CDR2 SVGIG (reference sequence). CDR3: CAWSVGTTNQPQHF. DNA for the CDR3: TGTGCCTGGAGTGTGGGGACCACTAACCAGCCCCAGCATTTT.

CDR3 sequence reads: CASSFVSGIGETQYF. The CDR3 DNA reads TGTGCCAGCAGCTTCGTGAGCGGGATCGGTGAGACCCAGTACTTC. J is TRBJ2-5 and V is TRBV28; 7 nucleotides align to TRBD2. The CDR3 sequence is 15 residues long. CDR1 and CDR2 from the germline V gene are MDHEN and SYDVKM. Losses at the gene ends were 6 bases for V and 5 bases for J; bases not matched to a gene: 12.

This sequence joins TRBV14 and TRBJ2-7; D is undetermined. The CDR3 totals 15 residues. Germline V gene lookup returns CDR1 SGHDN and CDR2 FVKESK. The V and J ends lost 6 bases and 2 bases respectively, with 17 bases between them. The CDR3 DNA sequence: TGTGCCAGCAGTTATACGCCCCGAAGGACCTACGAGCAGTACTTC. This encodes CASSYTPRRTYEQYF.

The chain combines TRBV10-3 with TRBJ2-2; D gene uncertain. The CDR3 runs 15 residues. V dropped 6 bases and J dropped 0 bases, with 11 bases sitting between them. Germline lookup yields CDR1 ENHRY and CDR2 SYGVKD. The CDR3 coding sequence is TGTGCCATCAGCCGCGACAAAGCGAACACCGGGGAGCTGTTTTTT. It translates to CAISRDKANTGELFF.

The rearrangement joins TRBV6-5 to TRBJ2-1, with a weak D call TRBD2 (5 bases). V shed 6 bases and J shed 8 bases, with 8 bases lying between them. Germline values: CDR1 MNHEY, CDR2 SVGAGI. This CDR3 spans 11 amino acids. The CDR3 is CASRQADEQFF. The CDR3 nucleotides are TGTGCCAGCAGGCAAGCGGATGAGCAGTTCTTC.

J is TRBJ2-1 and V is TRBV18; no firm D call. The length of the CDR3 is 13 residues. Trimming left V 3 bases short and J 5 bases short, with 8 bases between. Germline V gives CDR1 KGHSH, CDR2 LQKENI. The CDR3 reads CASSPSGDNEQFF. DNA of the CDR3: TGTGCCAGCTCACCTTCCGGAGACAATGAGCAGTTCTTC.

The CDR3 nucleotides read TGTGCCAGCAGTGTCCCCAACCCACTCCCGACTAACAGGGGAGGGGAGGAGACCCAGTACTTC. Its translation is CASSVPNPLPTNRGGEETQYF. The chain is built from TRBV2 and TRBJ2-5; D is possibly TRBD1 or TRBD2 (7 bases each). The V end lost 4 bases, the J end lost 5 bases, and 35 bases lay between the germline ends. The germline V gene has CDR1 SNHLY and CDR2 FYNNEI. This CDR3 contains 21 residues.

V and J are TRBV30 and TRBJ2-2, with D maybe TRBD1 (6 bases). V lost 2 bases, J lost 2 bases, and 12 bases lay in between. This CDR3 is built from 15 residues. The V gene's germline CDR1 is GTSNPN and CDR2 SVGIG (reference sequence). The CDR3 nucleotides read TGTGCCTGGAGTTATGGGGGCACTAACACCGGGGAGCTGTTTTTT. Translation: CAWSYGGTNTGELFF.